This T cell receptor beta chain was sequenced in a study of cytomegalovirus exposure and HLA in healthy donors. Across the whole study: For the roughly 400 genotyped donors, over 80% fell within the Caucasian-associated ancestry cluster. Overall study findings and caveats: Solely CMV serostatus was available to characterize immune exposure. Fewer N-insertions than the roughly 630-donor mean were reportedly shown by an Asian-associated ancestry cluster in a later analysis. Trimming of TCR beta V- and J-genes showed a link, identified in a later analysis, to a missense DCLRE1C variant.

PCR was performed using 60 Vbeta and 13 Jbeta primers. Sequencing was performed with immunoSEQ multiplex PCR; in TCRdb, only in-frame clones are kept and a portion is missing. The profile shows 35,000 to 40,000 clones, over 65% of them singletons. Worth noting for this clone: The antigen is undetermined.

Germline CDR1 MNHEY, CDR2 SVGAGI. CDR3 size: 15 residues. With 0 bases clipped from V and 5 bases from J, the junction kept 6 bases outside the gene matches. Sample: PBMCs. J is TRBJ1-1 and V is TRBV6-5; TRBD1 aligns across 7 bases. This sequence originates from a man in his fifties in good health and CMV-seropositive. CDR3 nucleotide sequence: TGTGCCAGCAGTTACTCGACAGGGATCGTTACTGAAGCTTTCTTT. It translates to CASSYSTGIVTEAFF.